The clone carrying this TCR beta chain was seen ten or more times. These data come from a study of T-cell memory formation after mild COVID-19. TCRdb passed the 5' RACE reads through MiXCR, listing each CDR3 protein once. The sample has 250,000 to 350,000 distinct CDR3 sequences, about 17% seen once. The CDR3 spans 13 residues. In germline, CDR1 is SGHRS, CDR2 YFSETQ. Trimming left V 0 bases short and J 5 bases short, with 8 bases between. The source of this sequence is a man aged 18-30 years who had mild COVID-19 (a few samples of this study predate the infection). Cell type and time point are not known. The chain carries TRBV5-1 and TRBJ2-5; D remains ambiguous. The source material was PBMCs or a T cell subset sorted from them (not recorded which). CDR3 amino acids: CASSLVGEETQYF. CDR3 DNA sequence: TGCGCCAGCAGCTTGGTCGGTGAGGAGACCCAGTACTTC.